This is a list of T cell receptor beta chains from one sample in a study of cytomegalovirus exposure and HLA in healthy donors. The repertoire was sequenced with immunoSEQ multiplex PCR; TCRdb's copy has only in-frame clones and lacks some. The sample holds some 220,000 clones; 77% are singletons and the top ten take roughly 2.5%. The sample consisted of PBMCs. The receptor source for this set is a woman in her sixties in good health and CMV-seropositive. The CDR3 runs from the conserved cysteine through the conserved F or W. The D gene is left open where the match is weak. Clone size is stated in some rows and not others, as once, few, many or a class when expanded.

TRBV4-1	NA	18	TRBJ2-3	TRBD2	CASSQEGTSGPYTDTQYF	TGCGCCAGCAGCCAAGAGGGGACTAGCGGGCCCTACACAGATACGCAGTATTTT
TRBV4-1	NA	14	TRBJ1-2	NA	CASSHQGPLGGYTF	TGCGCCAGCAGCCACCAGGGCCCCCTAGGTGGCTACACCTTC
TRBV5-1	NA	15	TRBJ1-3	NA	CASSTTPTKGNTIYF	TGCGCCAGCAGCACGACTCCAACGAAGGGAAACACCATATATTTT
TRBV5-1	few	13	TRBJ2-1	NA	CASSLGGANEQFF	TGCGCCAGCAGCTTAGGGGGGGCCAATGAGCAGTTCTTC
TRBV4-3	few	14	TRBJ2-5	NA	CASSQAPRGETQYF	TGCGCCAGCAGCCAAGCCCCGCGGGGAGAGACCCAGTACTTC
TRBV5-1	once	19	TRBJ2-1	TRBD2	CASSLGLAGGQPSYNEQFF	TGCGCCAGCAGCTTGGGACTAGCGGGGGGTCAACCCTCCTACAATGAGCAGTTCTTC
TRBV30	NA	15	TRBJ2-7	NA	CAWTPRGTHSYEQYF	TGTGCCTGGACCCCGCGGGGCACACATTCCTACGAGCAGTACTTC
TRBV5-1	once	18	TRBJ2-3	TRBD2	CASSPNPLNGGALDTQYF	TGCGCCAGCAGCCCGAACCCCCTAAACGGGGGGGCTCTGGATACGCAGTATTTT
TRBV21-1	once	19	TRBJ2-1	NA	CASSKVVRTGTSGENEQFF	TGTGCCAGCAGCAAAGTGGTCAGAACCGGGACTAGCGGGGAAAATGAGCAGTTCTTC
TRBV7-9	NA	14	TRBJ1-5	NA	CASSFEDRNQPQHF	TGTGCCAGCAGCTTCGAGGACAGAAATCAGCCCCAGCATTTT
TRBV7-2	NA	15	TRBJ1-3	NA	CASSFGASSGNTIYF	TGTGCCAGCAGCTTTGGGGCCAGCTCTGGAAACACCATATATTTT
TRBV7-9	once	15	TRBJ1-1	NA	CSSSLLDNMNTEAFF	TGTTCCAGCAGCTTACTGGACAACATGAACACTGAAGCTTTCTTT